The present T cell receptor (beta chain) was sequenced within a study of response to subunit inactivated influenza vaccine. Study observations and caveats: The authors suggested that every seasonal influenza vaccination recruits few new T cells.

A few counts support this clonotype. The antigen is unknown. Trimming stripped 6 bases from V and 3 bases from J, with 9 bases between. Germline V gene lookup returns CDR1 SNHLY and CDR2 FYNNEI. This CDR3 contains 12 residues. TCRdb ran MiXCR on the RT-PCR reads and lists one entry per CDR3 protein. The sample lists about 520,000 distinct CDR3 sequences, approximately 6.9% occurring once. The rearrangement uses TRBV2 and TRBJ2-7; D might be TRBD2 (5 bases). Sample: PBMCs from blood, taken about 24 months after vaccination. The sequence was collected from a man between 50 and 75 years old who received an inactivated influenza vaccine. CDR3 loop: CASRVLDYEQYF. As DNA, the CDR3 is TGTGCCAGCAGGGTACTAGACTACGAGCAGTACTTC.